Following are 32 T cell receptor beta chains from one sample sequenced in a study of blood T cell repertoires in COVID-19. Some clones are missing from TCRdb's copy, which holds only in-frame ones; the method was immunoSEQ multiplex PCR. The sample includes 300,000 to 450,000 clones, around nine tenths of them seen just once. The material sequenced was PBMCs or T cells enriched from blood (not recorded which). The receptors originated from a woman between 18 and 30 years old who had recovered from COVID-19.

Of note for this clone: The sample holds other DNA sequences that translate to the same CDR3. CDR3 DNA sequence: TGCAGCGTTGAAGGCAGGGGGCGTAACTATGGCTACACCTTC. Its translation is CSVEGRGRNYGYTF. The chain links TRBV29-1 to TRBJ1-2; 8 bases agree with TRBD1. The CDR3 covers 14 residues. The trim removed 1 base at V and 1 base at J, leaving 2 bases unmatched. Germline V gene sequence: CDR1 SQVTM, CDR2 ANQGSEA. Using reference TRBV29-1 and TRBJ1-2 for the parts outside the CDR3, the full variable domain is SAVISQKPSRDICQRGTSLTIQCQVDSQVTMMFWYRQQPGQSLTLIATANQGSEATYESGFVIDKFPISRPNLTFSTLTVSNMSPEDSSIYLCSVEGRGRNYGYTFGSGTRLTVV.

The V call is TRBV30, the J call TRBJ1-2; TRBD1 matches 10 bases. The J segment lost 2 bases and the V segment lost 1 base, leaving 4 bases of the junction unmatched. Per the germline V gene, CDR1 is GTSNPN and CDR2 is SVGIG (reference sequence). The length of the CDR3 is 15 residues. CDR3 protein: CAWSGPGQGNYGYTF. CDR3 DNA sequence: TGTGCCTGGAGTGGGCCGGGACAGGGGAACTATGGCTACACCTTC.

V is TRBV11-1 and J is TRBJ1-1, with TRBD1 matching over 9 bases. The germline V gene encodes CDR1 SGHAT and CDR2 FQDESV (reference sequence). The V gene end was trimmed by 5 bases and the J gene end by 6 bases; junction bases not matched to a gene: 7. The CDR3 runs 14 residues. CDR3 bases: TGTGCCAGCAGCCGGGACAGGGTTGTTGCTGAAGCTTTCTTT. Residues: CASSRDRVVAEAFF. Using reference TRBV11-1 and TRBJ1-1 for the parts outside the CDR3, the full variable domain is EAEVAQSPRYKITEKSQAVAFWCDPISGHATLYWYRQILGQGPELLVQFQDESVVDDSQLPKDRFSAERLKGVDSTLKIQPAELGDSAMYLCASSRDRVVAEAFFGQGTRLTVV.

This clone was observed a few times. The rearrangement links TRBV5-5 to TRBJ1-1; 7 nucleotides align to TRBD1. The germline V gene encodes CDR1 SGHKS and CDR2 YYEKEE (reference sequence). The length of the CDR3 is 13 residues. With V trimmed by 0 bases and J by 4 bases, 0 bases remained unmatched. The CDR3 DNA sequence: TGTGCCAGCAGCTTGGACAGGGGCACTGAAGCTTTCTTT. It specifies CASSLDRGTEAFF. Based on the CDR3 plus reference TRBV5-5 and TRBJ1-1, the full variable domain is DAGVTQSPTHLIKTRGQQVTLRCSPISGHKSVSWYQQVLGQGPQFIFQYYEKEERGRGNFPDRFSARQFPNYSSELNVNALLLGDSALYLCASSLDRGTEAFFGQGTRLTVV.

The V and J genes are TRBV5-5 and TRBJ1-1, with 10 nucleotides matching TRBD1. V lost 3 bases, J lost 5 bases, and 10 bases stayed unmatched. CDR3 length equals 16 residues. Germline V gene data show CDR1 as SGHKS and CDR2 as YYEKEE (reference sequence). The CDR3 sequence: CASSSLKTGGETEAFF. CDR3 nucleotide sequence: TGTGCCAGCAGCTCCCTCAAGACAGGGGGCGAGACTGAAGCTTTCTTT.

The chain uses TRBV3-1 (or the pseudogene TRBV3-2) and TRBJ1-5; possible D gene TRBD1, 5 bases. CDR1 is LGHDT and CDR2 is YNNKEL in the germline V gene (reference sequence). Trimming pared 6 bases from V and 11 bases from J, leaving 20 bases between. CDR3 length equals 14 residues. The CDR3 protein is CASSLGANGEAQHF. Here the CDR3 DNA reads TGTGCCAGCAGTCTAGGGGCCAACGGGGAGGCCCAGCATTTT.

The chain is built from TRBV28 and TRBJ2-6; 7 bases fit TRBD1. In germline, CDR1 is MDHEN, CDR2 SYDVKM. The CDR3 runs 17 residues. After removal of 4 bases from V and 3 bases from J, the junction contained 9 bases not matched to a gene. Written as DNA, the CDR3 is TGTGCCAGCAGTTCCTCTCACAGGGGATTTGGGGCCAACGTCCTGACTTTC. Protein sequence: CASSSSHRGFGANVLTF.

The CDR3 spells CASSFPGQGEEKLFF. CDR3 sequence (DNA): TGTGCCAGCAGTTTCCCAGGACAGGGTGAAGAAAAACTGTTTTTT. The V call is TRBV28, the J call TRBJ1-4, with 8 positions matching TRBD1. Germline V CDR1 and CDR2: MDHEN, SYDVKM. Trimming took 3 bases from V and 8 from J; bases not matched to a gene: 8. The CDR3 is 15 amino acids.

The V gene is TRBV4-1, the J gene TRBJ2-7; TRBD1 aligns across 11 bases. The germline V gene encodes CDR1 MGHRA and CDR2 YSYEKL. The V gene end was trimmed by 2 bases and the J gene end by 6 bases; junction bases not matched to a gene: 3. CDR3 length: 14 residues. The CDR3 region has the DNA TGCGCCAGCAGCCAACCCGGGACAGGGGGCGAGCAGTACTTC. It is translated as CASSQPGTGGEQYF.

The chain's CDR3 is CASSQASGGARGEFF. The DNA of the CDR3 is TGCGCCAGCAGCCAAGCTAGCGGGGGGGCCCGAGGCGAGTTCTTC. The chain employs TRBV4-1 and TRBJ2-1; 12 bases align to TRBD2. Germline V gene lookup returns CDR1 MGHRA and CDR2 YSYEKL. J lost 14 bases, V lost 1 base, and 9 bases had no gene match. The length of the CDR3 is 15 residues.

The gene calls are TRBV25-1 and TRBJ2-1; maybe TRBD2 (5 bases). The CDR3 consists of 14 residues. CDR1 MGHDK and CDR2 SYGVNS come from the germline V gene. V lost 4 bases to trimming and J lost 6 bases, with 13 bases between them. DNA of the CDR3: TGTGCCAGCAGTGCCCACCGGGAAACCAATGAGCAGTTCTTC. Translating it yields CASSAHRETNEQFF.

This chain links TRBV19 with TRBJ2-2; possible D gene TRBD2, 6 bases. The germline V and J ends were trimmed by 0 bases and 6 bases, with 14 bases remaining between them. The CDR3 sequence is 16 residues long. Germline CDR1 reads LNHDA; CDR2 reads SQIVND (reference sequence). The CDR3 DNA is TGTGCCAGTAGTATAGATTTGGCAGGGAGGTCCGGGGAGCTGTTTTTT. This gives the protein CASSIDLAGRSGELFF.

This clone was recorded only once. This sequence joins TRBV3-1 (or the pseudogene TRBV3-2) and TRBJ2-7; 9 bases align to TRBD2. V dropped 1 base and J dropped 0; count of bases not matched to a gene: 4. Germline-derived CDR1 and CDR2 are LGHDT and YNNKEL (reference sequence). This CDR3 contains 16 residues. In DNA, the CDR3 is TGTGCCAGCAGCCAAGCGAGCGGGGGGTCCTCCTACGAGCAGTACTTC. Translated: CASSQASGGSSYEQYF.

This clone was seen a single time. This chain uses TRBV19 with TRBJ1-2, with D unresolved. CDR1 and CDR2 (germline): LNHDA, SQIVND (reference sequence). V lost 6 bases and J lost 4, with 18 bases in between. The CDR3 sequence is 15 residues long. DNA of the CDR3: TGTGCCAGTAGCGAAAAACAGCTATTGGCCTATGGCTACACCTTC. It translates to CASSEKQLLAYGYTF.

This clone was seen only a few times. The V gene is TRBV4-1, the J gene TRBJ1-3, with TRBD1 as a possible D gene (6 bases). With 5 bases removed from V and 7 bases from J, the gap between germline ends came to 21 bases. Germline-derived CDR1 and CDR2 are MGHRA and YSYEKL. This CDR3 contains 16 residues. The CDR3 loop is CASSEGQGRSSNTIYF. CDR3 DNA: TGCGCCAGCAGCGAGGGCCAGGGGCGAAGTAGTAACACCATATATTTT.

Of note for this clone: A read error may account for a junction end that differs from germline. The chain is built from TRBV2 and TRBJ1-2, with 8 bases fitting TRBD1. The CDR3 is 12 amino acids. Germline CDR1 and CDR2: SNHLY and FYNNEI. The CDR3 protein is CASLSTGEESFF. CDR3 DNA: TGTGCCAGCCTTTCGACAGGGGAGGAATCCTTCTTC.

The table lists this clone with a count of one. V is TRBV4-1 and J is TRBJ1-2; TRBD1 is a possible D gene (5 bases). The V and J ends lost 1 base and 4 bases respectively, with 13 bases between them. The CDR3 contains 15 residues. CDR1 is MGHRA, CDR2 YSYEKL, per germline. The CDR3 loop is CASSQGGDGVYGYTF. The CDR3, as DNA: TGCGCCAGCAGCCAAGGGGGGGACGGTGTCTATGGCTACACCTTC.

This clone was recorded a few times. The chain carries TRBV12-3 or TRBV12-4 and TRBJ1-6, with D perhaps TRBD1 (6 bases). The ends were cut back, 7 bases at V and 6 bases at J, with 10 bases in the middle. The CDR3 has 13 residues. CDR3 protein: CASKGVINSPLHF. The CDR3 DNA is TGTGCCAGCAAGGGGGTGATTAATTCACCCCTCCACTTT.

This sequence joins TRBV19 and TRBJ2-5; D is ambiguous. CDR3 length equals 13 residues. Deletions cut 3 bases from V and 2 bases from J, with 7 bases between. Germline V gene data show CDR1 as LNHDA and CDR2 as SQIVND (reference sequence). The CDR3 DNA sequence: TGTGCCAGTAGTATCAGGCAGCAAGAGACCCAGTACTTC. This translates into CASSIRQQETQYF.

The chain has TRBV12-5 and TRBJ2-5; 10 nucleotides agree with TRBD1. V trimming: 6 bases; J trimming: 4 bases; junction bases outside the gene matches: 11. Germline V gene sequence: CDR1 LGHNT, CDR2 FRNRAP. The CDR3 is 16 residues long. The CDR3 spells CASGFAGTGDLETQYF. For the CDR3, the DNA is TGTGCTAGTGGCTTCGCCGGGACAGGGGATCTAGAGACCCAGTACTTC.

This chain joins TRBV5-1 and TRBJ2-2; 7 nucleotides line up with TRBD1. CDR1 is SGHRS, CDR2 YFSETQ, per germline. This CDR3 comprises 17 residues. The V gene end was trimmed by 5 bases and the J gene end by 6 bases; junction bases not matched to a gene: 16. In DNA form, the CDR3 reads TGCGCCAGCAGTTCCCAGGGGGTGGCCCTGGTGGCCGGGGAGCTGTTTTTT. Its translation is CASSSQGVALVAGELFF.

This chain joins TRBV7-2 and TRBJ1-1; TRBD1 might be the D (6 bases). V was pared by 2 bases and J by 7 bases, with 14 bases between. Per the germline V gene, CDR1 is SGHTA and CDR2 is FQGNSA. CDR3 length: 14 residues. The CDR3 here is CASSLQAGAGEAFF. DNA for the CDR3: TGTGCCAGCAGCTTACAAGCGGGGGCCGGTGAAGCTTTCTTT.

This clone was found once. V is TRBV27 and J is TRBJ1-2; TRBD1 might be the D (5 bases). Trimming stripped 2 bases from V and 5 bases from J, with 12 bases between. The CDR3 loop spans 14 amino acids. Germline assignment: CDR1 MNHEY and CDR2 SMNVEV (reference sequence). The CDR3 spells CASSLGGRGYGYTF. The CDR3 DNA reads as TGTGCCAGCAGTTTAGGGGGGAGGGGTTATGGCTACACCTTC.

This rearrangement joins TRBV11-2 to TRBJ1-2, with D unresolved. V lost 1 base and J lost 2, with 5 bases in between. This CDR3 comprises 13 residues. Germline V gene lookup returns CDR1 SGHAT and CDR2 FQNNGV. The CDR3 is CASSLGRNYGYTF. CDR3 DNA: TGTGCCAGCAGCTTAGGGCGGAACTATGGCTACACCTTC.

The CDR3 DNA reads as TGTGCCAGCGGGAGGGGAAATTCACCCCTCCACTTT. Its protein product is CASGRGNSPLHF. J is TRBJ1-6 and V is TRBV28; D is possibly TRBD1 (5 bases). V was shortened by 8 bases and J by 7 bases, with 9 bases between the two germline ends. The CDR3 sequence is 12 residues long. Germline lookup yields CDR1 MDHEN and CDR2 SYDVKM.

The chain is built from TRBV2 and TRBJ1-2; 8 positions agree with TRBD1. Per germline, CDR1 SNHLY and CDR2 FYNNEI. Trimming removed 5 bases from V and 3 bases from J; junction bases left unmatched: 8. This CDR3 is built from 15 residues. The CDR3 region has the DNA TGTGCCAGCAGTCCCCAGGGGGCGGTCGACTATGGCTACACCTTC. This codes for CASSPQGAVDYGYTF.

This chain connects TRBV6-4 to TRBJ2-3; 9 positions agree with TRBD2. This CDR3 is 16 amino acids long. With V trimmed by 6 bases and J by 2 bases, 9 bases remained unmatched. Germline lookup yields CDR1 MRHNA and CDR2 SNTAGT. The CDR3 is CASRVGRGGPTDTQYF. DNA of the CDR3: TGTGCCAGCAGAGTGGGGCGGGGGGGCCCCACAGATACGCAGTATTTT.

This clone was observed a few times. This rearrangement joins TRBV30 to TRBJ1-6, with TRBD1 matching over 11 bases. The CDR3 is 14 amino acids. V shed 5 bases and J 9 bases; nucleotides not matched to a gene: 6. Germline loops: CDR1 GTSNPN, CDR2 SVGIG (reference sequence). CDR3 sequence: CAWQTGTGGSPLHF. The DNA for the CDR3 is TGTGCCTGGCAAACGGGGACAGGGGGTTCACCCCTCCACTTT.

This chain uses TRBV4-2 with TRBJ1-2; D is perhaps TRBD1 (5 bases). This CDR3 contains 15 residues. Germline V lookup: CDR1 LGHNA, CDR2 YNFKEQ. Trimming cost V 0 bases and J 4 bases, with 12 bases left between them. In DNA form, the CDR3 reads TGTGCCAGCAGCCAAGATTCCAGGGTCCTCTATGGCTACACCTTC. It yields the protein CASSQDSRVLYGYTF.

This rearrangement joins TRBV4-3 to TRBJ2-5, with 8 positions matching TRBD1. Germline-derived CDR1 and CDR2 are LGHNA and YSLEER. CDR3 length: 16 amino acids. J gave up 4 bases and V 4 bases, and 11 bases lay outside the gene matches. CDR3 sequence reads: CASSPERQGLRETQYF. CDR3 bases: TGCGCCAGCAGCCCGGAAAGACAGGGGCTGCGAGAGACCCAGTACTTC.

The chain recombines TRBV28 with TRBJ2-7, with 9 bases matching TRBD2. The V segment lost 4 bases and the J segment 5 bases; nucleotides outside the gene matches: 6. The germline CDR1 and CDR2 sequences are MDHEN and SYDVKM. This CDR3 is built from 14 residues. The CDR3 sequence: CASSSLAGGHEQYF. The CDR3, as DNA: TGTGCCAGCAGTTCTTTGGCGGGGGGGCACGAGCAGTACTTC.

The V and J genes are TRBV28 and TRBJ1-4, with 8 bases fitting TRBD1. The CDR3 length is 14 residues. The trim removed 3 bases at V and 5 bases at J, leaving 2 bases unmatched. Per germline, CDR1 MDHEN and CDR2 SYDVKM. CDR3 coding DNA: TGTGCCAGCAGTTTGGGACAGGCAAATGAAAAACTGTTTTTT. It encodes CASSLGQANEKLFF.